The next 18 T cell receptor beta chains were all read from a single sample in a study of shared clonotypes between healthy human individuals. Profiling relied on immunoSEQ multiplex PCR, and the TCRdb table lists in-frame clones only, not all of them. Seen here are roughly 2 million clones, approximately 94% observed once, and the top ten hold approximately 1.2%. Naivety among CD8 cells was defined by CD45RO negativity and positive CCR7 selection, thereby excluding terminally differentiated effector memory CD45RA+ cells. The sequenced sample was naive CD8+ T cells sorted from blood. Every receptor here comes from a young man in good health.

J is TRBJ2-7 and V is TRBV7-9; 11 nucleotides line up with TRBD1. Germline lookup yields CDR1 SEHNR and CDR2 FQNEAQ (reference sequence). This CDR3 has 13 residues. V lost 11 bases to trimming and J lost 5 bases; unmatched junction nucleotides: 8. CDR3 sequence reads: CAGQGAPRDEQYF. CDR3 nucleotide sequence: TGTGCCGGACAGGGGGCACCTCGCGACGAGCAGTACTTC.

The rearrangement links TRBV27 to TRBJ1-2; D gene ambiguous. V lost 4 bases, J lost 3 bases, and 9 bases lay in between. Germline CDR1 reads MNHEY; CDR2 reads SMNVEV (reference sequence). The CDR3 is 13 residues long. This CDR3 reads CASSWAAHYGYTF. CDR3 bases: TGTGCCAGCAGTTGGGCAGCCCACTATGGCTACACCTTC.

A note on this clone: Germline and junction disagree at one end, which may indicate a read error. The rearrangement uses TRBV28 and TRBJ1-1, with 8 bases that match TRBD1. CDR3 length: 13 amino acids. CDR1 is MDHEN, CDR2 SYDVKM, per germline. The CDR3 coding sequence is TGTGCCAGCAGTCCGTCAGACAGGGGATGGGGAGGCTTT. It translates to CASSPSDRGWGGF.

This chain connects TRBV4-1 to TRBJ2-7, with a tentative D call TRBD2 (6 bases). Trimming cost V 8 bases and J 2 bases, with 13 bases left between them. Looked up from germline, CDR1 is MGHRA and CDR2 is YSYEKL. The CDR3 has 13 amino acids. DNA for the CDR3: TGCGCCAGCGGGGTAGCGGAAACCTACGAGCAGTACTTC. It translates to CASGVAETYEQYF.

Of note for this clone: The sample contains more than one DNA sequence encoding this CDR3. The rearrangement links TRBV6-5 to TRBJ2-5; TRBD2 matches at 9 bases. J lost 5 bases, V lost 1 base, and 5 bases had no gene match. The CDR3 has 15 residues. Germline CDR1 and CDR2: MNHEY and SVGAGI. The CDR3 sequence is CASSYFSGGGETQYF. DNA for the CDR3: TGTGCCAGCAGTTACTTTAGCGGGGGTGGGGAGACCCAGTACTTC.

The chain uses TRBV7-9 and TRBJ2-7, with 8 nucleotides matching TRBD2. The germline gives CDR1 SEHNR, CDR2 FQNEAQ (reference sequence). The CDR3 is made up of 16 amino acids. The V gene end was trimmed by 5 bases and the J gene end by 0 bases; junction bases not matched to a gene: 9. CDR3 DNA: TGTGCCAGCAGCCAGAGCCTAGCGGGTATCTCCTACGAGCAGTACTTC. As protein: CASSQSLAGISYEQYF. Looking up the rest from reference TRBV7-9 and TRBJ2-7 gives the full variable domain: DTGVSQNPRHKITKRGQNVTFRCDPISEHNRLYWYRQTLGQGPEFLTYFQNEAQLEKSRLLSDRFSAERPKGSFSTLEIQRTEQGDSAMYLCASSQSLAGISYEQYFGPGTRLTVT.

The chain carries TRBV4-1 and TRBJ2-5; D remains unclear. The CDR3 totals 15 residues. Trimming cost V 4 bases and J 1 base, with 13 bases left between them. Germline CDR1 and CDR2: MGHRA and YSYEKL. CDR3 DNA sequence: TGCGCCAGCAGCCCGTCAACGCGGTCCCAAGAGACCCAGTACTTC. Translation gives CASSPSTRSQETQYF.

The genes are TRBV2 and TRBJ2-7; possibly TRBD1 or TRBD2 for D (5 bases each). Germline V gene sequence: CDR1 SNHLY, CDR2 FYNNEI. Deletions cut 7 bases from V and 1 base from J, with 14 bases between. The CDR3 sequence is 14 residues long. The CDR3 DNA reads TGTGCCAGCAACCCCGGGGCCAATTCCTACGAGCAGTACTTC. Translation: CASNPGANSYEQYF. The full variable domain, completed using reference TRBV2 and TRBJ2-7, is EPEVTQTPSHQVTQMGQEVILRCVPISNHLYFYWYRQILGQKVEFLVSFYNNEISEKSEIFDDQFSVERPDGSNFTLKIRSTKLEDSAMYFCASNPGANSYEQYFGPGTRLTVT.

The chain joins TRBV15 to TRBJ1-1; D unclear. Germline assignment: CDR1 LNHNV and CDR2 YYDKDF (reference sequence). This CDR3 region has 14 residues. Between the trimmed V and J ends, which lost 2 bases and 7 bases, there was a span of 14 bases. DNA for the CDR3: TGTGCCACCAGCAGAAACCGCGGAGCGGTTGAAGCTTTCTTT. Amino acids: CATSRNRGAVEAFF.

About this clone itself: The sample carries other DNA sequences with the same CDR3. V and J are TRBV27 and TRBJ2-7; 7 bases map to TRBD1. The CDR3 is 13 residues long. Germline CDR1 is MNHEY and CDR2 is SMNVEV (reference sequence). V was clipped by 5 bases and J by 3 bases; unmatched bases: 4. The CDR3 DNA reads as TGTGCCAGCAGTCCCGGACAGGTCTACGAGCAGTACTTC. It codes for CASSPGQVYEQYF.

The count of this clone is one. The V gene is TRBV5-4, the J gene TRBJ1-1; the D is unclear. CDR1 is SGHNT and CDR2 is YYREEE in the germline V gene (reference sequence). The CDR3 covers 15 residues. V lost 2 bases to trimming and J lost 0 bases, with 11 bases between them. Here the CDR3 reads CASSFNGEMNTEAFF. Written as DNA, the CDR3 is TGTGCCAGCAGCTTTAATGGGGAGATGAACACTGAAGCTTTCTTT.

The chain links TRBV6-5 to TRBJ2-7; no definite D call. CDR1 is MNHEY and CDR2 is SVGAGI in the germline V gene. V was clipped by 0 bases and J by 3 bases, with 15 bases between them. The CDR3 loop spans 16 amino acids. The CDR3 nucleotides are TGTGCCAGCAGTTACTCGAGCGCGGTTCTGGTCTACGAGCAGTACTTC. Its translation: CASSYSSAVLVYEQYF.

The chain links TRBV7-8 to TRBJ2-1; 9 bases map to TRBD2. Trimming at V came to 4 bases and at J to 6 bases, leaving 4 bases not matched to a gene. Germline CDR1 SGHVS, CDR2 FQNEAQ. The CDR3 is 14 residues long. As DNA, the CDR3 is TGTGCCAGCAGCTCCCTAGCGGGGAGCAATGAGCAGTTCTTC. Encoded protein: CASSSLAGSNEQFF.

V usage is TRBV5-1 and J usage is TRBJ2-7; maybe TRBD2 (5 bases). The V end was cut by 2 bases, the J end by 0 bases, with 12 bases between. Per the germline V gene, CDR1 is SGHRS and CDR2 is YFSETQ. The CDR3 is 15 amino acids. The CDR3 DNA reads as TGCGCCAGCAGCTTTTTCTCCAGCGGCTCCTACGAGCAGTACTTC. Its protein product is CASSFFSSGSYEQYF.

The chain couples TRBV29-1 to TRBJ2-7, with 8 bases that match TRBD2. This CDR3 spans 13 amino acids. Losses at the gene ends were 7 bases for V and 0 bases for J; bases not matched to a gene: 5. Germline V gene data show CDR1 as SQVTM and CDR2 as ANQGSEA. This CDR3 is CSGSGGSSYEQYF. In DNA form, the CDR3 reads TGCAGCGGCAGCGGGGGTAGCTCCTACGAGCAGTACTTC.

Comments on this clone: The sample has other DNA sequences that encode this CDR3 too. The chain joins TRBV4-1 to TRBJ1-6; D remains ambiguous. Trimming removed 1 base at V and 7 bases at J, with 8 bases between. The CDR3 is made up of 14 amino acids. CDR1 is MGHRA and CDR2 is YSYEKL in the germline V gene. CDR3 amino acids: CASSQVGGNSPLHF. The CDR3 nucleotides are TGCGCCAGCAGCCAAGTCGGAGGAAATTCACCCCTCCACTTT.

As regards this clone: Within the sample, other DNA sequences also encode this same CDR3. The genes are TRBV30 and TRBJ2-1; TRBD1 might be the D (5 bases). CDR3 length: 13 amino acids. CDR1 is GTSNPN, CDR2 SVGIG, per germline (reference sequence). The ends were cut back, 2 bases at V and 3 bases at J, with 8 bases in the middle. In DNA form, the CDR3 reads TGTGCCTGGAGTCTCGACAGCTACAATGAGCAGTTCTTC. Translating gives CAWSLDSYNEQFF.

The chain has TRBV6-6 and TRBJ2-7, with D perhaps given as TRBD1 or TRBD2 (5 bases each). CDR3 length: 16 amino acids. The germline V gene encodes CDR1 MNHNY and CDR2 SVGAGI (reference sequence). Trimming pared 1 base from V and 5 bases from J, leaving 18 bases between. The CDR3 loop reads CASSYWPEGKNDEQYF. In nucleotides, the CDR3 is TGTGCCAGCAGTTACTGGCCCGAGGGGAAGAACGACGAGCAGTACTTC.